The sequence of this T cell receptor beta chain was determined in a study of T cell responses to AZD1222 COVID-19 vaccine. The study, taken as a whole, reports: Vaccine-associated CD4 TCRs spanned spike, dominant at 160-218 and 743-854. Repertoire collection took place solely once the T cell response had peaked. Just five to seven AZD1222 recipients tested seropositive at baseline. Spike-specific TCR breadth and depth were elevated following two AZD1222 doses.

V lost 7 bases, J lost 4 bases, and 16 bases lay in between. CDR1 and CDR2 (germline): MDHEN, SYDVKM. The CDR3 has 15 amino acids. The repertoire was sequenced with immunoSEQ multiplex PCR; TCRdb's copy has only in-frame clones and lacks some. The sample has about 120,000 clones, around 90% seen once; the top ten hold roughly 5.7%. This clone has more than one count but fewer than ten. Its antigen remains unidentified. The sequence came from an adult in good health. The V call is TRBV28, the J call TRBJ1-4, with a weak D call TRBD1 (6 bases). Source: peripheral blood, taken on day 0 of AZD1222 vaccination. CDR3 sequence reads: CASTPGGQFNEKLFF. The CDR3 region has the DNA TGTGCCAGCACCCCGGGGGGACAATTTAATGAAAAACTGTTTTTT.